This T cell receptor beta chain was identified in a study of blood T cell repertoires in COVID-19. At the level of the study: T cells, B-cell-depleted T cells, or PBMCs supplied cDNA or gDNA.

The CDR3 runs 15 residues. The germline gives CDR1 SGHTA, CDR2 FQGTGA. With 6 bases clipped from V and 2 bases from J, the junction kept 7 bases outside the gene matches. Produced via immunoSEQ multiplex PCR; TCRdb's table is partial and in-frame only. Of roughly 380,000 clones in the sample, 75% to 90% were seen once. This TCR derives from a woman between 35 and 50 years old with COVID-19, enrolled during active disease. Input material: peripheral blood. V gene TRBV7-3 combines with J gene TRBJ1-2, with 9 bases lining up with TRBD1. The CDR3 reads CASSPTGGQNYGYTF. CDR3 nucleotide sequence: TGTGCCAGCAGTCCGACAGGGGGACAGAACTATGGCTACACCTTC.